This T cell receptor (beta chain) was captured by sequencing in a study of cytomegalovirus exposure and HLA in healthy donors listed by TCRdb under 2017. For the study in its entirety: According to a later analysis, the roughly 120 validation repertoires were produced on the same platform as the 600 to 850 repertoires of the first cohort. The study aimed to test whether cataloging public T cell receptors could reveal signatures of past pathogen exposure. Besides the first cohort of about 730 subjects, a separate validation cohort made up of 120 or so different subjects was used. To predict cytomegalovirus infection status, the study brought together high-throughput TCR immunosequencing, statistical association of individual TCRs with disease status, and machine learning. What the work shows at the level of the full study, not this receptor alone: It was suggested by the authors that the approach could potentially be generalized to other disease states and immunological phenotypes. A later analysis found that TCRs clustered in the first cohort also tended to co-occur in the 95 to 150 validation repertoires, with approximately 94% of cluster scores above 0. The validation cohort had no HLA typing available for a later analysis, so co-occurrence within that cohort was assessed over all 120 or so repertoires. Most TCR sequences were seen in very few donors, while some public TCRs were found in many individuals. The study gave a list of over 150 TCR beta chains associated with cytomegalovirus. In both the original and validation cohorts, the classifier was reported to diagnose cytomegalovirus status with high specificity and sensitivity. A few of the identified cytomegalovirus-associated TCR beta chains were confirmed in vitro to be specific for cytomegalovirus antigens.

The method behind the library was the immunoSEQ multiplex PCR assay. The study's processing was this. A statistical classification framework was built for diagnosing cytomegalovirus status from the catalog of TCR beta chain sequences. Sourced from immuneACCESS, this table was stored by TCRdb with only in-frame sequences that have V and J called. A share of the clones is absent; for the studies checked, an unresolved V gene accounts for under half, and the remainder has no known explanation. The DNA gave D and trimming, while V, J and clone size come from that table. Across this sample there are approximately 97,000 clones, with approximately 94% seen only once. The ten largest clonotypes hold roughly 0.89% of the sample. Including cysteine and phenylalanine, the CDR3 has 11 amino acids. CDR3 DNA is the only sequence kept; it has 33 bases, read in frame from the first base. The CDR1 and CDR2 encoded by the germline V gene (reference sequence) are GTSNPN and SVGIG. V gives up 3 bases and J gives up 2 bases, and the segment between their germline ends measures 5 bases.

As concerns this clone: It has no known antigen specificity. No base qualities exist here, and no much larger clone lies one base off it.

The donors were included in the validation cohort of 100 to 150 subjects, a group kept apart from the roughly 670-subject first cohort. The sequenced material came from PBMCs. The receptor was derived from a woman between 18 and 30 years old in good health and CMV-seronegative. In this chain, TRBV30 is recombined with TRBJ2-7; no confident D gene assignment can be made. For the CDR3, the sequence is CAWSLTYEQYF. The DNA sequence is TGTGCCTGGAGCCTAACCTACGAGCAGTACTTC.